This T cell receptor beta chain was sequenced during a study of blood T cell repertoires in COVID-19. Here immunoSEQ multiplex PCR was the method, and the copy in TCRdb shows in-frame clones only, minus some. The sample has 220,000 or so clones; roughly four fifths are singletons. Participants' reported clinical history set cohort assignment. Resolution of symptoms, clearance, or two negative PCRs was present in recovered Cohort 3 donors. V shed 7 bases and J shed 4 bases, with 16 bases lying between them. This CDR3 spans 14 amino acids. Germline-derived CDR1 and CDR2 are MNHEY and SMNVEV (reference sequence).

The sample consisted of PBMCs or T cells enriched from blood (not recorded which). This rearrangement joins TRBV27 to TRBJ1-2; a weak D match, TRBD1 (5 bases). This clonotype was obtained from a woman in her sixties or seventies who had recovered from COVID-19. The CDR3 is CASTPRGDRYGYTF. CDR3 in DNA: TGTGCCAGCACCCCCCGGGGGGACCGCTATGGCTACACCTTC.